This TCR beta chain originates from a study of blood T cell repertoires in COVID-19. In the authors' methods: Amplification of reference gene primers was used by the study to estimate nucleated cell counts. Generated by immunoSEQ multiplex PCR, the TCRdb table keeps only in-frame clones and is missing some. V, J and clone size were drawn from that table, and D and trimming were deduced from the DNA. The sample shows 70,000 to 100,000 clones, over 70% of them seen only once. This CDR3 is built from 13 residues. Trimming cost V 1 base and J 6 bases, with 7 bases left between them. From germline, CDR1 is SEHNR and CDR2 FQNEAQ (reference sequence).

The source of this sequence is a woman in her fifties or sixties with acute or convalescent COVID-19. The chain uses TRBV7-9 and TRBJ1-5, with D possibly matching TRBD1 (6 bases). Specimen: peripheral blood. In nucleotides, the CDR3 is TGTGCCAGCAGCTTAGAAGGGGGTCAGCCCCAGCATTTT. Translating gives CASSLEGGQPQHF.